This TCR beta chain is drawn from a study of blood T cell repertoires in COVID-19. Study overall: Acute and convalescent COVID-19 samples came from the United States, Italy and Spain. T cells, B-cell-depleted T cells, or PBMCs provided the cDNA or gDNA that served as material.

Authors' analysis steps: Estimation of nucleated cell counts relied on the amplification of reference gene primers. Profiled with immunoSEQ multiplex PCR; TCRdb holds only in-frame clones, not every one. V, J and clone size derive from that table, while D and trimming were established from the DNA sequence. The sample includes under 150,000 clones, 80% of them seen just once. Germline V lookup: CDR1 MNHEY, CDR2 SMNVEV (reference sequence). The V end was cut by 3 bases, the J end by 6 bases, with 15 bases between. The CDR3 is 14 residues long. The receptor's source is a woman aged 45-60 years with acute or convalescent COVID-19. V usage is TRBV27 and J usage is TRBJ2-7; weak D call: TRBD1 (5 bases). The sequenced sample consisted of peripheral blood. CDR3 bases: TGTGCCAGCAGTTTTGGGGCTGACTTGGGCGAGCAGTACTTC. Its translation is CASSFGADLGEQYF.